One sample yielded the 15 T cell receptor beta chains listed below, sequenced in a study of blood T cell repertoires in COVID-19. Sequencing was performed with immunoSEQ multiplex PCR; in TCRdb, only in-frame clones are kept and a portion is missing. The sample carries 68,000 or so clones, around nine tenths recorded once. Specimen: peripheral blood. The receptors come from a woman aged 45-65 years with COVID-19, enrolled during active disease.

This clone was seen only a few times. J is TRBJ1-2 and V is TRBV19, with no clear D. From germline, CDR1 is LNHDA and CDR2 SQIVND (reference sequence). V was cut by 5 bases and J by 8 bases, with 12 bases left in between. The CDR3 totals 12 residues. The CDR3 loop reads CASSVGGIGYTF. In nucleotides, the CDR3 is TGTGCCAGTAGTGTCGGAGGGATCGGCTACACCTTC.

The CDR3 DNA sequence: TGTGCCACCAGCAGAGAGGCAGGGGGAATTAACTATGGCTACACCTTC. This translates into CATSREAGGINYGYTF. J is TRBJ1-2 and V is TRBV15, with 7 bases fitting TRBD1. The CDR3 contains 16 residues. CDR1 and CDR2 (germline): LNHNV, YYDKDF (reference sequence). V shed 0 bases and J 1 base; nucleotides not matched to a gene: 5.

This clone was observed once. V gene TRBV6-2 or TRBV6-3 combines with J gene TRBJ2-7; D may be TRBD1 (6 bases). Per the germline V gene, CDR1 is MNHEY and CDR2 is SVGEGT. Trimming took 2 bases from V and 0 from J, leaving 8 bases between them. This CDR3 region has 14 residues. Here the CDR3 reads CASSYRQDSYEQYF. Here the CDR3 DNA reads TGTGCCAGCAGTTACCGACAGGACTCCTACGAGCAGTACTTC.

The V gene is TRBV27, the J gene TRBJ1-5; tentatively, D is TRBD1 (6 bases). V was pared by 4 bases and J by 11 bases, with 24 bases between. The CDR3 sequence is 16 residues long. CDR1 is MNHEY and CDR2 is SMNVEV in the germline V gene (reference sequence). CDR3 nucleotide sequence: TGTGCCAGCAGTTCCCTAGCCGCGGGGGCCGGGTCGACCCAGCATTTT. This gives the protein CASSSLAAGAGSTQHF.

CDR3 loop: CASSQDPGQALVDGYTF. The CDR3 DNA follows: TGTGCCAGCAGCCAGGACCCCGGACAGGCCCTTGTGGATGGCTACACCTTC. The rearrangement links TRBV3-1 (or the pseudogene TRBV3-2) to TRBJ1-2; 7 positions agree with TRBD1. Germline CDR1 is LGHDT and CDR2 is YNNKEL (reference sequence). This CDR3 comprises 17 residues. Trimming took 3 bases from V and 6 from J; bases not matched to a gene: 16.

The rearrangement links TRBV19 to TRBJ1-4; the D gene is possibly TRBD1 (6 bases). The germline CDR1 and CDR2 sequences are LNHDA and SQIVND (reference sequence). The CDR3 has 15 residues. The V end was cut by 11 bases, the J end by 0 bases, with 16 bases between. This CDR3 reads CASRQVDATNEKLFF. The CDR3 region has the DNA TGTGCCTCAAGACAGGTCGACGCAACTAATGAAAAACTGTTTTTT.

This clone has a single count. The chain links TRBV6-1 to TRBJ2-1; D might be TRBD2 (6 bases). Germline loops: CDR1 MNHNS, CDR2 SASEGT. Trimming pared 2 bases from V and 3 bases from J, leaving 14 bases between. This CDR3 region has 16 residues. The CDR3 region has the DNA TGTGCCAGCAGTGAATCGGTTGCGGGATTCTACAATGAGCAGTTCTTC. Translation: CASSESVAGFYNEQFF.

This clone has more than one count but fewer than ten. The chain is built from TRBV6-5 and TRBJ1-5; no definite D call. Trimming removed 8 bases from V and 0 bases from J, with 8 bases in between. This CDR3 spans 13 amino acids. Germline CDR1 is MNHEY and CDR2 is SVGAGI. The DNA for the CDR3 is TGTGCCAGCGCGGAGTTTAGCAATCAGCCCCAGCATTTT. This encodes CASAEFSNQPQHF.

V gene TRBV28 combines with J gene TRBJ1-5; TRBD1 agrees at 10 bases. Trimming took 6 bases from V and 2 from J; bases not matched to a gene: 7. The V gene's germline CDR1 is MDHEN and CDR2 SYDVKM. The CDR3 is made up of 16 amino acids. The CDR3 sequence is CASSPRQGAGNQPQHF. For the CDR3, the DNA is TGTGCCAGCAGCCCTCGACAGGGGGCCGGCAATCAGCCCCAGCATTTT.

The V call is TRBV27, the J call TRBJ1-2, with TRBD1 as a possible D gene (6 bases). Between the trimmed V and J ends, which lost 6 bases and 1 base, there was a span of 15 bases. The CDR3 is made up of 15 amino acids. Germline V gene sequence: CDR1 MNHEY, CDR2 SMNVEV (reference sequence). CDR3 nucleotides: TGTGCCAGCAGCGAACAGGGTTTGAATAACTATGGCTACACCTTC. Its protein is CASSEQGLNNYGYTF.

This chain joins TRBV11-3 and TRBJ1-1, with TRBD1 matching over 10 bases. Germline V lookup: CDR1 SGHNT, CDR2 YENEEA. This CDR3 has 17 residues. V lost 3 bases and J lost 4; bases outside the gene matches: 11. Here the CDR3 reads CASSFIKTGGASTEAFF. The CDR3 DNA follows: TGTGCCAGCAGCTTTATAAAGACAGGGGGCGCGAGCACTGAAGCTTTCTTT.

The chain employs TRBV11-2 and TRBJ2-1; D gene uncertain. The CDR3 covers 15 residues. Germline CDR1 is SGHAT and CDR2 is FQNNGV. The V gene lost 6 bases and the J gene lost 2 bases, with 14 bases spanning the gap. CDR3 nucleotides: TGTGCCAGCAGGGAGCGAAAAAGGACCTACAATGAGCAGTTCTTC. Residues: CASRERKRTYNEQFF.

The chain recombines TRBV10-3 with TRBJ2-1, with 11 bases fitting TRBD2. CDR3 size: 15 residues. Per germline, CDR1 ENHRY and CDR2 SYGVKD. The junction had 7 bases not matched to a gene; V was cut back by 4 bases and J by 8 bases. The chain's CDR3 is CAISGMTSGKDEQFF. CDR3 in DNA: TGTGCCATCAGTGGTATGACTAGCGGGAAGGATGAGCAGTTCTTC.

This clone is a singleton in its sample. V gene TRBV5-1 combines with J gene TRBJ2-2; D is undetermined. CDR3 length: 15 amino acids. Germline loops: CDR1 SGHRS, CDR2 YFSETQ. V was trimmed by 6 bases and J by 0 bases, leaving 12 bases between them. CDR3 in DNA: TGCGCCAGCACCGCGGTGGCTTCGAACACCGGGGAGCTGTTTTTT. It yields the protein CASTAVASNTGELFF.

The J gene is TRBJ2-1, the V gene TRBV11-2, with a weak D call TRBD2 (5 bases). Germline CDR1 reads SGHAT; CDR2 reads FQNNGV. The CDR3 runs to 14 residues. V was trimmed by 0 bases and J by 9 bases, leaving 12 bases between them. Here the CDR3 DNA reads TGTGCCAGCAGCTTAGAGCGGGCGTGGGGTGAGCAGTTCTTC. As protein: CASSLERAWGEQFF.